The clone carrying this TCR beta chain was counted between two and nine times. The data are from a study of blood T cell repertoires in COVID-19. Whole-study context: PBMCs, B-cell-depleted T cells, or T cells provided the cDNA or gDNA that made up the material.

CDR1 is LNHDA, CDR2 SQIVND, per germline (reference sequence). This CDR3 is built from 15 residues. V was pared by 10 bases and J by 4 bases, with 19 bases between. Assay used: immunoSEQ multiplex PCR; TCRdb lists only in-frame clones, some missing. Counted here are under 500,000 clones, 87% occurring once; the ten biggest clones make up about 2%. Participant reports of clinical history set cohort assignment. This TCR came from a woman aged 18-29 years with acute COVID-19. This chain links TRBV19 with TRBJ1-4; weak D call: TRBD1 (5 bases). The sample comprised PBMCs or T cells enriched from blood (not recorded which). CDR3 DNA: TGTGCCACCACCGGAGACAGACTCTATAATGAAAAACTGTTTTTT. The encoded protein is CATTGDRLYNEKLFF.